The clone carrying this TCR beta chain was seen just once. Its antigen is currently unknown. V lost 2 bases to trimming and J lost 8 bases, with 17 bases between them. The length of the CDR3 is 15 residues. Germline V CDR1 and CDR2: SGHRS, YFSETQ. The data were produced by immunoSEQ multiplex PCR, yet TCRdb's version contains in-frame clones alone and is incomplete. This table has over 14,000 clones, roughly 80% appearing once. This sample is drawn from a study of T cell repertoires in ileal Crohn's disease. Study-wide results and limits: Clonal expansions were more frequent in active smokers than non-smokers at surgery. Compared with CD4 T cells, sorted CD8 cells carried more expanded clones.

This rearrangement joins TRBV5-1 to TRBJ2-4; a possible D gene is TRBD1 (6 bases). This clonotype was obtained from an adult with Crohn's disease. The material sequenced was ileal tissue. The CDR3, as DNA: TGCGCCAGCAGCTTCAGGCAGGGGAATAGGGACATTCAGTACTTC. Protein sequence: CASSFRQGNRDIQYF.